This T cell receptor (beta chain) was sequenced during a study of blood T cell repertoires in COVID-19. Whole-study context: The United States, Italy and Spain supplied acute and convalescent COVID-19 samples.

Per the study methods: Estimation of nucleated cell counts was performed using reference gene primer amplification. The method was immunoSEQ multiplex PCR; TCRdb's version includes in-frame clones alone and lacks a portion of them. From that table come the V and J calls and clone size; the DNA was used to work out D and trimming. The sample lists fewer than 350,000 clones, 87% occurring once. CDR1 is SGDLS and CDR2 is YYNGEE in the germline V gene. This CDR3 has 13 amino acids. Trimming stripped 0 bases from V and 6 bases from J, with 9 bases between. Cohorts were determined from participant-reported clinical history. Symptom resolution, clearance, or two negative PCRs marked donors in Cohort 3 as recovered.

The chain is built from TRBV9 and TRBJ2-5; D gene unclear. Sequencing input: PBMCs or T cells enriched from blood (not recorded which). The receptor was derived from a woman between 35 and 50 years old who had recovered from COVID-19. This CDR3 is CASSVAQAQTQYF. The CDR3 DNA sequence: TGTGCCAGCAGCGTAGCCCAGGCGCAGACCCAGTACTTC.